Below, 24 T cell receptor beta chains from the same sample are listed, as sequenced in a study of Tregs in tolerant kidney transplant recipients. The nonmyeloablative bone marrow transplants came from related graft donors, with transient mixed chimerism. Repertoires were generated with immunoSEQ multiplex PCR, while TCRdb's copy carries only in-frame clones and drops some. The data show tens of thousands of clones, and the top ten clones hold 1.8%. Specimen: CD4+ T cells from blood (PBMCs), collected 24 months after the transplant. These receptors all stem from a human patient who received a combined kidney and bone marrow transplant. Some T cells may possibly be graft donor cells.

Note on this clone: Read coverage stops 3 residues before the CDR3 terminus; the germline J gene supplies the remainder. The V gene is TRBV30, the J gene TRBJ1-4; D possibly corresponds to TRBD1 (6 bases). The germline V gene has CDR1 GTSNPN and CDR2 SVGIG (reference sequence). CDR3 size: 15 residues. V lost 3 bases and J lost 7, with 18 bases in between. The CDR3: CAWRAAGAQGEKLFF. CDR3 DNA, as far as it was read: TGTGCCTGGAGGGCCGCAGGGGCGCAGGGTGAAAAA. Full variable domain (remainder filled in from reference TRBV30 and TRBJ1-4): SQTIHQWPATLVQPVGSPLSLECTVEGTSNPNLYWYRQAAGRGLQLLFYSVGIGQISSEVPQNLSASRPQDRQFILSSKKLLLSDSGFYLCAWRAAGAQGEKLFFGSGTQLSVL.

With regard to this clone: The CDR3 end is not reached by the read, which stops 3 residues before it; the germline J gene fills it in. This rearrangement joins TRBV19 to TRBJ2-3; D is unresolved. The germline gives CDR1 LNHDA, CDR2 SQIVND (reference sequence). This CDR3 is 14 amino acids long. V was trimmed by 3 bases and J by 0 bases, leaving 7 bases between them. The part of the CDR3 DNA that was read is TGTGCCAGTAGTATTCAGAAGAGCACAGATACG. Amino acid sequence: CASSIQKSTDT. The full CDR3 protein reads CASSIQKSTDTQYF.

Remarks on this clone: The missing CDR3 end, 3 residues past where the read stops, is filled in from the germline J gene. This rearrangement joins TRBV20-1 to TRBJ1-5; D perhaps matches TRBD1 (5 bases). Germline CDR1 and CDR2: DFQATT and SNEGSKA (reference sequence). The V end was cut by 3 bases, the J end by 2 bases, with 20 bases between. This CDR3 is built from 17 residues. The sequenced part of the CDR3 DNA is TGCAGTGCTAGTTACCGGGTCAAACCGACAGGCAATCAGCCC. This translates into CSASYRVKPTGNQP. The full-length CDR3 reads as CSASYRVKPTGNQPQHF.

Considering frequency, this clone is medium-sized. The DNA ends 3 residues before the CDR3 does, and the rest of the CDR3 is filled in from the germline J gene. V gene TRBV4-1 combines with J gene TRBJ1-1, with a weak D call TRBD1 (5 bases). CDR1 MGHRA and CDR2 YSYEKL come from the germline V gene. The CDR3 runs to 14 residues. The V end lost 6 bases, the J end lost 0 bases, and 11 bases lay between the germline ends. CDR3 amino acids: CASSTPRVNTEAFF. The CDR3 DNA, read in part, is TGCGCCAGCAGTACCCCCAGGGTGAACACTGAA.

In the case of this clone: The CDR3 end falls 3 residues outside the read, so it is completed with the germline J gene. The J gene is TRBJ1-4, the V gene TRBV28, with a possible D match to TRBD1 (6 bases). CDR1 and CDR2 (germline): MDHEN, SYDVKM. This CDR3 has 15 residues. V was clipped by 7 bases and J by 0 bases, with 12 bases between them. The CDR3 here is CASKKWTATNEKLFF. The CDR3 bases that were read are TGTGCCAGCAAAAAGTGGACAGCAACTAATGAAAAA.

In regard to this clone: The read gets to within 3 residues of the CDR3 end, and the germline J gene fills in the rest. The V call is TRBV5-6, the J call TRBJ2-7, with a tentative D call TRBD1 (5 bases). CDR3 size: 14 residues. Looked up from germline, CDR1 is SGHDT and CDR2 is YYEEEE. The V end lost 4 bases, the J end lost 1 base, and 12 bases lay between the germline ends. The covered CDR3 bases are TGTGCCAGCAGCGGTATAGGGGCTTCCTACGAG. Its protein is CASSGIGASYE. The entire CDR3 is CASSGIGASYEQYF.

As regards this clone: The read comes to an end 3 residues before the CDR3 does, leaving the germline J gene to fill in the end. The rearrangement joins TRBV20-1 to TRBJ2-1, with a weak D call TRBD1 (6 bases). There are 13 residues in the CDR3. CDR1 is DFQATT and CDR2 is SNEGSKA in the germline V gene (reference sequence). Deletions cut 5 bases from V and 3 bases from J, with 11 bases between. CDR3 protein: CSAPSTGYNEQFF. The covered CDR3 bases are TGCAGTGCTCCCTCGACAGGCTACAATGAG.

A remark on this clone: The CDR3 end is not reached by the read, which stops 3 residues before it; the germline J gene fills it in. The chain recombines TRBV19 with TRBJ1-5, with TRBD1 matching 7 bases. Per the germline V gene, CDR1 is LNHDA and CDR2 is SQIVND (reference sequence). After removal of 8 bases from V and 5 bases from J, the junction contained 9 bases not matched to a gene. The CDR3 is 14 amino acids. This chain's CDR3 is CASQIRTGHQPQHF. The sequenced CDR3 bases are TGTGCCAGTCAAATCAGGACAGGACATCAGCCC.

On this clone: The CDR3 end is not reached by the read, which stops 3 residues before it; the germline J gene fills it in. The chain links TRBV7-3 to TRBJ2-1; 12 bases line up with TRBD2. Germline CDR1 and CDR2: SGHTA and FQGTGA. The CDR3 sequence is 17 residues long. The trim removed 2 bases at V and 3 bases at J, leaving 5 bases unmatched. The CDR3 DNA, read in part, is TGTGCCAGCAGCTTACTAGCGGGAGGGCGGGTCTACAATGAG. This gives the protein CASSLLAGGRVYNE. Given in full, the CDR3 is CASSLLAGGRVYNEQFF.

Of note for this clone: The read ends 3 residues early relative to the CDR3; the germline J gene fills the gap. The chain recombines TRBV5-1 with TRBJ2-3, with TRBD1 identical over 8 bases. The length of the CDR3 is 17 residues. V was clipped by 8 bases and J by 1 base; unmatched bases: 15. Germline CDR1 SGHRS, CDR2 YFSETQ. The CDR3 sequence is CASSPDRARAGTDTQYF. CDR3 bases read: TGCGCCAGTTCTCCGGACAGGGCGAGGGCCGGCACAGATACG. The variable domain in full, with the rest retrieved from reference TRBV5-1 and TRBJ2-3, is KAGVTQTPRYLIKTRGQQVTLSCSPISGHRSVSWYQQTPGQGLQFLFEYFSETQRNKGNFPGRFSGRQFSNSRSEMNVSTLELGDSALYLCASSPDRARAGTDTQYFGPGTRLTVL.

About this clone: The read ends 3 residues before the CDR3 terminus; that terminus is restored from the germline J gene. The chain is built from TRBV20-1 and TRBJ2-1; D could derive from TRBD1 or TRBD2 (6 bases each). Trimming stripped 3 bases from V and 3 bases from J, with 15 bases between. CDR3 length: 15 amino acids. Germline CDR1 reads DFQATT; CDR2 reads SNEGSKA (reference sequence). The DNA read from the CDR3 is TGCAGTGCTAGTCAGGGGAGGTCGGTCTACAATGAG. Protein sequence: CSASQGRSVYNE. The entire CDR3 protein reads CSASQGRSVYNEQFF.

About this clone: The sequenced fragment ends 3 residues before the CDR3 boundary, so the rest is inferred from the germline J gene. This sequence joins TRBV12-3 or TRBV12-4 and TRBJ1-2; weak D call: TRBD1 (5 bases). The CDR3 length is 13 residues. The ends were cut back, 5 bases at V and 5 bases at J, with 12 bases in the middle. The CDR3 loop reads CASSLQDRYGYTF. The covered CDR3 bases are TGTGCCAGCAGTCTACAGGACCGGTATGGC.

Concerning this clone: The read is 3 residues too short to cover the CDR3 end, so that end is filled in from the germline J gene. The chain carries TRBV7-2 and TRBJ1-2; D uncertain. The CDR3 extends over 15 amino acids. V lost 3 bases, J lost 4 bases, and 15 bases lay in between. The germline CDR1 and CDR2 sequences are SGHTA and FQGNSA. CDR3 residues: CASSLGSQVTYGYTF. The part of the CDR3 DNA that was read is TGTGCCAGCAGCTTGGGCAGCCAGGTCACCTATGGC.

CDR3 bases read: TGTGCCAGCAGCTTAGCAGGGGGCACTAATGAAAAA. Its translation is CASSLAGGTNEK. The whole CDR3 is CASSLAGGTNEKLFF. This rearrangement joins TRBV7-2 to TRBJ1-4, with 7 bases fitting TRBD1. The CDR3 goes on 3 residues after the read ends, and that part is filled in from the germline J gene. V was clipped by 0 bases and J by 2 bases; unmatched bases: 0. There are 15 residues in the CDR3. Germline assignment: CDR1 SGHTA and CDR2 FQGNSA.

Worth noting for this clone: Sequencing ends 3 residues short of the CDR3 end; the germline J gene provides the rest. This chain connects TRBV20-1 to TRBJ2-1; a possible D gene is TRBD2 (5 bases). The CDR3 contains 16 residues. CDR1 is DFQATT and CDR2 is SNEGSKA in the germline V gene (reference sequence). The V end was cut by 6 bases, the J end by 7 bases, with 25 bases between. The sequenced part of the CDR3 DNA is TGCAGTGCCTCGCGTTGGGGTAGCGCAAAGATAAATGAG. Protein sequence: CSASRWGSAKINE. The whole CDR3 protein reads CSASRWGSAKINEQFF.

On this clone: The read terminates 3 residues ahead of where the CDR3 ends, so the germline J gene completes it. This rearrangement joins TRBV30 to TRBJ1-2; TRBD1 matches at 10 bases. This CDR3 region has 13 residues. CDR1 and CDR2 (germline): GTSNPN, SVGIG (reference sequence). The sequenced CDR3 bases are TGTGCCTGGAGTGGGACAGGGGGATCCGGC. It translates to CAWSGTGGSG. The whole CDR3 sequence is CAWSGTGGSGYTF.

Points on this clone: An end of the junction differs from the germline gene, which may be a read error. The chain's CDR3 is CASSSPEGSGGYTF. The part of the CDR3 DNA that was read is TGTGCCAGCTCATCACCGGAGGGTAGCGGCGGC. This chain uses TRBV18 with TRBJ1-2, with D unclear. The sequenced fragment ends 3 residues before the CDR3 boundary, so the rest is inferred from the germline J gene. This CDR3 contains 14 residues. The germline V gene has CDR1 KGHSH and CDR2 LQKENI.

With regard to this clone: Sequencing ends 3 residues short of the CDR3 end; the germline J gene provides the rest. V gene TRBV7-3 combines with J gene TRBJ1-2; TRBD1 matches at 8 bases. Germline-derived CDR1 and CDR2 are SGHTA and FQGTGA. After removal of 4 bases from V and 7 bases from J, the junction contained 5 bases not matched to a gene. The CDR3 is made up of 13 amino acids. The sequenced part of the CDR3 DNA is TGTGCCAGCAGCTCCTCAGGGGGCGTTGGC. Amino acids: CASSSSGGVG. The entire CDR3 protein is CASSSSGGVGYTF. Drawing the rest from reference TRBV7-3 and TRBJ1-2, the complete variable domain is GAGVSQTPSNKVTEKGKYVELRCDPISGHTALYWYRQSLGQGPEFLIYFQGTGAADDSGLPNDRFFAVRPEGSVSTLKIQRTERGDSAVYLCASSSSGGVGYTFGSGTRLTVV.

Notes on this clone: The CDR3 end is not reached by the read, which stops 3 residues before it; the germline J gene fills it in. This sequence joins TRBV3-1 (or the pseudogene TRBV3-2) and TRBJ2-5; 9 nucleotides line up with TRBD1. Germline values: CDR1 LGHDT, CDR2 YNNKEL (reference sequence). J gave up 5 bases and V 1 base, and 5 bases lay outside the gene matches. This CDR3 is 15 amino acids long. The CDR3 is CASSQAGTGWETQYF. CDR3 bases read: TGTGCCAGCAGCCAAGCCGGGACAGGGTGGGAGACC.

In the case of this clone: The read comes to an end 3 residues before the CDR3 does, leaving the germline J gene to fill in the end. The J gene is TRBJ2-1, the V gene TRBV7-9, with no clear D. V lost 8 bases to trimming and J lost 8 bases, with 13 bases between them. This CDR3 region has 12 residues. The germline V gene has CDR1 SEHNR and CDR2 FQNEAQ (reference sequence). CDR3 bases read: TGTGCCAGCCGCGAGAGTGCGGATGAG. Its translation: CASRESADE. The entire CDR3 protein is CASRESADEQFF.

Comments on this clone: The CDR3 end lies 3 residues beyond the end of the read and is filled in from the germline J gene. The chain uses TRBV18 and TRBJ2-7; 9 bases fit TRBD1. The CDR3 is 14 amino acids. Losses at the gene ends were 3 bases for V and 6 bases for J; bases not matched to a gene: 6. The germline V gene encodes CDR1 KGHSH and CDR2 LQKENI. CDR3 bases read: TGTGCCAGCTCACCGGGACAGGGATATGGCGAG. It is translated as CASSPGQGYGE. The whole CDR3 protein reads CASSPGQGYGEQYF.

About this clone itself: Sequencing ends 3 residues short of the CDR3 end; the germline J gene provides the rest. The chain is built from TRBV6-2 or TRBV6-3 and TRBJ2-7, with 11 bases matching TRBD2. The CDR3 contains 16 residues. Per germline, CDR1 MNHEY and CDR2 SVGEGT. V lost 0 bases and J lost 3; bases outside the gene matches: 4. The CDR3 spells CASSYSLAGGNYEQYF. Partial CDR3 DNA: TGTGCCAGCAGTTACTCCCTAGCGGGAGGAAACTACGAG.

Points on this clone: With the read ending 3 residues before the CDR3 end, the germline J gene is used to fill in that end. The chain recombines TRBV11-1 with TRBJ2-5; D is undetermined. The ends were cut back, 1 base at V and 3 bases at J, with 12 bases in the middle. Germline CDR1 and CDR2: SGHAT and FQDESV (reference sequence). CDR3 size: 15 residues. Partial CDR3 DNA: TGTGCCAGCAGCTTAGGTCGAAGCGCCGAAGAGACC. Its translation is CASSLGRSAEET. The CDR3 in its entirety is CASSLGRSAEETQYF. The full variable domain, its missing parts supplied by reference TRBV11-1 and TRBJ2-5, is EAEVAQSPRYKITEKSQAVAFWCDPISGHATLYWYRQILGQGPELLVQFQDESVVDDSQLPKDRFSAERLKGVDSTLKIQPAELGDSAMYLCASSLGRSAEETQYFGPGTRLLVL.

A note on this clone: Read coverage stops 3 residues before the CDR3 terminus; the germline J gene supplies the remainder. The rearrangement joins TRBV20-1 to TRBJ2-4; 8 positions agree with TRBD2. Germline trimming cut 2 bases from V and 0 bases from J; bases unmatched to any gene: 15. The CDR3 loop spans 19 amino acids. Germline-derived CDR1 and CDR2 are DFQATT and SNEGSKA (reference sequence). Incomplete CDR3 DNA: TGCAGTGCTAGAAACTTGGGACTAGAGGGACCCGCAGCCAAAAACATT. This codes for CSARNLGLEGPAAKNI. The full CDR3 reads CSARNLGLEGPAAKNIQYF.